This T cell receptor beta chain was documented in a study of blood T cells in healthy people across ages. Findings and limits, study-wide: Long-lived donors exceeded aged donors in naive CD4+ cells and diversity.

Worth noting for this clonotype: As yet, its antigen is unknown.

The authors ran a second PCR of about 6 to 11 cycles using a sample-barcoded 5' primer and a J-beta primer mix. TCRdb recomputed calls from the 5' RACE reads with MiXCR, one row per CDR3 protein. The table shows around 780,000 distinct CDR3 sequences, with about 61% occurring only once. Each of the donors had 9 to 10 milliliters of peripheral blood drawn into EDTA-treated Vacutainer tubes. The CDR3 loop spans 16 amino acids. V gave up 5 bases and J gave up 0 bases; unmatched junction bases: 8. Germline values: CDR1 MNHEY, CDR2 SVGAGI. Material for sequencing was blood. This TCR was sampled from a man between 40 and 49 years old in good health. J is TRBJ1-1 and V is TRBV6-5; 8 nucleotides agree with TRBD1. In DNA form, the CDR3 reads TGTGCCAGCAGTCGCAGCGGACAGGGCTTGAACACTGAAGCTTTCTTT. This encodes CASSRSGQGLNTEAFF.